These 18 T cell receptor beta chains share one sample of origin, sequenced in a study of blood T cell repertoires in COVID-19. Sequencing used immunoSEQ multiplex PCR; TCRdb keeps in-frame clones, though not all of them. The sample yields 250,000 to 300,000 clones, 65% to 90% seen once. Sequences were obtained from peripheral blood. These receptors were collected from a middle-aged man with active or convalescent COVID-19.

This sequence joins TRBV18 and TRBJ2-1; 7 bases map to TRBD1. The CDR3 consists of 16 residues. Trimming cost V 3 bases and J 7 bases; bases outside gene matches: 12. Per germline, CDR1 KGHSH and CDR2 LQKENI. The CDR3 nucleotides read TGTGCCAGCTCACCTCCCTGGCGAGGGGGCGGGAATGAGCAGTTCTTC. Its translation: CASSPPWRGGGNEQFF.

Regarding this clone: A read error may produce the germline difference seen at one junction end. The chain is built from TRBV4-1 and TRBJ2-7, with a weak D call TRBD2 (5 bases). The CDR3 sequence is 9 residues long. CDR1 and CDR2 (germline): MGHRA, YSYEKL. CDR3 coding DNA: TGCGCCAGCGCGGGTCAAGTCCTCTTC. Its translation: CASAGQVLF.

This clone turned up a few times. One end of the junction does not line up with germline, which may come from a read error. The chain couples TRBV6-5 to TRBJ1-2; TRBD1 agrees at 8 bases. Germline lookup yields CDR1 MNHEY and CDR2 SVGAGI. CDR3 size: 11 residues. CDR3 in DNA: TGTGCCAGCAGAGCGACAGGGGAAGTCCTCTTC. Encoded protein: CASRATGEVLF.

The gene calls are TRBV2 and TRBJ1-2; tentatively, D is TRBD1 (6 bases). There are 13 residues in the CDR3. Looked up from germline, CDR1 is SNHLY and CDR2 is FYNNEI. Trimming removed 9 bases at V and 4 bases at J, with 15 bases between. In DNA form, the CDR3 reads TGTGCCAGTCGGGGAGGGACACTCTATGGCTACACCTTC. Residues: CASRGGTLYGYTF.

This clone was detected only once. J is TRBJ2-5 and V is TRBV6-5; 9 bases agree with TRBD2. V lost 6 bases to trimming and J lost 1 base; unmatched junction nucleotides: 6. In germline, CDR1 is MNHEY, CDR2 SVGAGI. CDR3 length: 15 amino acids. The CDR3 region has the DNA TGTGCCAGCAGCGATATTAGCGGGAGCCAAGAGACCCAGTACTTC. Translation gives CASSDISGSQETQYF.

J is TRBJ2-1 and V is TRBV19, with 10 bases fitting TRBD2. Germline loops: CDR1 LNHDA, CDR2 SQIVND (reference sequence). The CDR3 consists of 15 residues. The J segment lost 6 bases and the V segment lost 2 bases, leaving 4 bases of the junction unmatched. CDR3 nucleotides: TGTGCCAGTAGTATAAGCGGGAGGGTGGGCAATGAGCAGTTCTTC. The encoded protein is CASSISGRVGNEQFF.

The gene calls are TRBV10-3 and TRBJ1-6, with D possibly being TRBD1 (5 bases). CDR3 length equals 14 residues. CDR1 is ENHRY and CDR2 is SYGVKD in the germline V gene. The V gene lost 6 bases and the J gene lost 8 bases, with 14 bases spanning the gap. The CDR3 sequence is CAISPRGADSPLHF. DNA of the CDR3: TGTGCCATCAGCCCCCGTGGGGCGGATTCACCCCTCCACTTT.

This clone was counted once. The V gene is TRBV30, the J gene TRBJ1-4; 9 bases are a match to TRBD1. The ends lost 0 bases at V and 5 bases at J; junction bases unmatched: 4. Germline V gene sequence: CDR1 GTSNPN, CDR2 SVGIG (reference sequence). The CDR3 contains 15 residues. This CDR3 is CAWSVGTGRNEKLFF. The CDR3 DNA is TGTGCCTGGAGTGTGGGGACAGGGAGGAATGAAAAACTGTTTTTT.

CDR3 loop: CASSDSGSGRSYEQYF. The CDR3 DNA follows: TGTGCCAGCAGTGACTCCGGTAGCGGGAGATCTTACGAGCAGTACTTC. This rearrangement joins TRBV6-4 to TRBJ2-7; 9 bases align to TRBD2. The germline V gene has CDR1 MRHNA and CDR2 SNTAGT. This CDR3 region has 16 residues. V lost 0 bases to trimming and J lost 4 bases; unmatched junction nucleotides: 7.

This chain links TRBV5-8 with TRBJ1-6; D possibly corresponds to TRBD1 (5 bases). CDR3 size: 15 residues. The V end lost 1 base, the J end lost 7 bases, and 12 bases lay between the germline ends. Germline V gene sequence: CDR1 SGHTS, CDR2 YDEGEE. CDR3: CASSLPGWRNSPLHF. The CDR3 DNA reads TGTGCCAGCAGCTTGCCAGGGTGGCGGAATTCACCCCTCCACTTT.

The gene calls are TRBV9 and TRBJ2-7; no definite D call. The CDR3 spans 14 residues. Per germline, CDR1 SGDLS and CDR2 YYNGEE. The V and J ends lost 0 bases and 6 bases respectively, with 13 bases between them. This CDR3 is CASSVDYSPAEQYF. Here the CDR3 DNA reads TGTGCCAGCAGCGTAGACTACTCTCCCGCCGAGCAGTACTTC.

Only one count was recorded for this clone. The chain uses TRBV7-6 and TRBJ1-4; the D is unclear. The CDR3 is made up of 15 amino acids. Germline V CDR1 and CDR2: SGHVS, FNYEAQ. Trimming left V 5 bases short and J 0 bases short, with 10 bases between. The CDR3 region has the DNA TGTGCCAGCAGCCGCAATACGGCAACTAATGAAAAACTGTTTTTT. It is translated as CASSRNTATNEKLFF.

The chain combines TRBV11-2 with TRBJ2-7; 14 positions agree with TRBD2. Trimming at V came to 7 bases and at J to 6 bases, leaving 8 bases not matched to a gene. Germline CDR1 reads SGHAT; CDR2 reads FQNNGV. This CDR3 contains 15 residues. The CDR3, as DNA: TGTGCCAGCACCCCGGGACTAGCGGGAGTAGGCGAGCAGTACTTC. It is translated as CASTPGLAGVGEQYF.

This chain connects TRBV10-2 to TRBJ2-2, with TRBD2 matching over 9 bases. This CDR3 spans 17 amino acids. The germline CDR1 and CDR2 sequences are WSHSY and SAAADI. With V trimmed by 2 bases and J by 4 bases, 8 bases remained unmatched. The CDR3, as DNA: TGCGCCAGCAGTGAGGGGCGGGAGGGCCGTGGCACCGGGGAGCTGTTTTTT. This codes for CASSEGREGRGTGELFF.

The chain's CDR3 is CASRPSGRGHGYTF. CDR3 bases: TGTGCCAGCAGACCTTCCGGCAGGGGGCACGGCTACACCTTC. The rearrangement uses TRBV6-4 and TRBJ1-2, with 8 nucleotides matching TRBD1. This CDR3 comprises 14 residues. Looked up from germline, CDR1 is MRHNA and CDR2 is SNTAGT. V gave up 6 bases and J gave up 8 bases; unmatched junction bases: 11.

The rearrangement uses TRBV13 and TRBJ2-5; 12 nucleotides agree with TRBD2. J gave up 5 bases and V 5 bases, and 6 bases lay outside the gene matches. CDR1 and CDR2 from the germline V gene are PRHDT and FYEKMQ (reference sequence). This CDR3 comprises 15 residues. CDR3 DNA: TGTGCCAGCAGCACCCGACTAGCGGGAGAGGAGACCCAGTACTTC. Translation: CASSTRLAGEETQYF. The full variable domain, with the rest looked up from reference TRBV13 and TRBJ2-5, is AAGVIQSPRHLIKEKRETATLKCYPIPRHDTVYWYQQGPGQDPQFLISFYEKMQSDKGSIPDRFSAQQFSDYHSELNMSSLELGDSALYFCASSTRLAGEETQYFGPGTRLLVL.

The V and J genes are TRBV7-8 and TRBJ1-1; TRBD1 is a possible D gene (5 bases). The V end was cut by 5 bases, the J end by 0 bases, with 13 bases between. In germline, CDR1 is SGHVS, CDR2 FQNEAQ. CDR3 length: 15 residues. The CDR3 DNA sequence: TGTGCCAGCAGCCTTTTGGGGGAGGTGAACACTGAAGCTTTCTTT. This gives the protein CASSLLGEVNTEAFF.

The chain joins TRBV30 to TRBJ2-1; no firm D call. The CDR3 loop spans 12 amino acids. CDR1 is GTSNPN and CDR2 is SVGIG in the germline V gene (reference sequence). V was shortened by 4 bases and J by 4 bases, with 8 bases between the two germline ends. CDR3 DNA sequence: TGTGCCTGGACCCACAAGTACAATGAGCAGTTCTTC. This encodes CAWTHKYNEQFF.